A selection of T cell receptor beta chains follows, all from one sample in a study of T cell repertoires in cytomegalovirus infection. No cognate antigen is known for these TCRs. TCRdb analysed the reads with MiXCR anew, one entry per CDR3 protein. The table lists about 920,000 distinct CDR3 sequences, roughly 30% of them singletons. Sequencing was performed on cultured CD8+ T cells from PBMCs, taken from culture after CMV antigen stimulation. The receptors derive from a human donor in good health (CMV status not recorded). Some clones in this sample may be carry-over from other donors' samples. CDR3s include the opening cysteine and the closing phenylalanine or tryptophan. Each record gives: J gene, D gene, V gene, clone size, CDR3 DNA, CDR3 protein. A D gene is named only where the DNA matches it firmly. Where a row states a size, it is once, few, many or the class of an expanded clone; other rows omit it.

j_gene: TRBJ2-3; d_gene: TRBD2; v_gene: TRBV6-1; abundance: -; CDR3nt: TGTGCCAGCAACTTACGAGCGGGGGGGCCTTTTGGTGTGAGCACAGATACGCAGTATTTT; CDR3aa: CASNLRAGGPFGVSTDTQYF
j_gene: TRBJ2-2; d_gene: -; v_gene: TRBV6-4; abundance: -; CDR3nt: TGTGCCAGCAGTGACTCGGTTTACACCGGGGAGCTGTTTTTT; CDR3aa: CASSDSVYTGELFF
j_gene: TRBJ2-2; d_gene: -; v_gene: TRBV25-1; abundance: -; CDR3nt: TGTGCCAGCAGTGAACTGGCCCGGGAGCTGTTTTTT; CDR3aa: CASSELARELFF
j_gene: TRBJ2-3; d_gene: -; v_gene: TRBV7-2; abundance: -; CDR3nt: TGTGCCAGCAGCTATTTACAGAAGATGACAAAAAGCACAGATACGCAGTATTTT; CDR3aa: CASSYLQKMTKSTDTQYF
j_gene: TRBJ2-1; d_gene: -; v_gene: TRBV29-1; abundance: once; CDR3nt: TGCAGCGTTGAACGGAACAATGAGCAGTTCTTC; CDR3aa: CSVERNNEQFF
j_gene: TRBJ2-3; d_gene: -; v_gene: TRBV9; abundance: -; CDR3nt: TGTGCCAGCAGCGTACAGAGAAGCACAGATACGCAGTATTTT; CDR3aa: CASSVQRSTDTQYF
j_gene: TRBJ2-3; d_gene: TRBD1; v_gene: TRBV6-5; abundance: -; CDR3nt: TGTGCCAGCAGTACCCCGGGACAGGGGACAGATACGCAGTATTTT; CDR3aa: CASSTPGQGTDTQYF
j_gene: TRBJ1-2; d_gene: TRBD1; v_gene: TRBV12-3/TRBV12-4; abundance: many; CDR3nt: TGTGCCAGCAGCTCGACAGGGAGCTATGGCTACACCTTC; CDR3aa: CASSSTGSYGYTF
j_gene: TRBJ1-4; d_gene: -; v_gene: TRBV7-9; abundance: -; CDR3nt: TGTGCCAGCAGCTTCAATAATGAAAAACTGTTTTTT; CDR3aa: CASSFNNEKLFF
j_gene: TRBJ1-5; d_gene: TRBD1; v_gene: TRBV20-1; abundance: few; CDR3nt: TGCAGTGCCCTGGGACAGGGGGAGAGCAATCAGCCCCAGCATTTT; CDR3aa: CSALGQGESNQPQHF
j_gene: TRBJ2-3; d_gene: -; v_gene: TRBV5-4; abundance: -; CDR3nt: TGTGCCAGCAGCCTAGACATATCGTCGGAGGTTACAGATACGCAGTATTTT; CDR3aa: CASSLDISSEVTDTQYF
j_gene: TRBJ2-1; d_gene: -; v_gene: TRBV10-2; abundance: -; CDR3nt: TGCGCCAGCAGTGAGCCCAGGGCCTACAATGAGCAGTTCTTC; CDR3aa: CASSEPRAYNEQFF
j_gene: TRBJ1-5; d_gene: -; v_gene: TRBV15; abundance: -; CDR3nt: TGTGCCACCAGCCCCGGGGGGGGGCAGCCCCAGCATTTT; CDR3aa: CATSPGGGQPQHF
j_gene: TRBJ2-1; d_gene: -; v_gene: TRBV4-1; abundance: -; CDR3nt: TGCGCCAGCAGCCAAGCGGACCTCATGGAGCAGTTCTTC; CDR3aa: CASSQADLMEQFF
j_gene: TRBJ1-2; d_gene: -; v_gene: TRBV12-5; abundance: -; CDR3nt: TGTGCTAGTGGTCGGGGGGGTTTCGGCTACACCTTC; CDR3aa: CASGRGGFGYTF
j_gene: TRBJ2-2; d_gene: TRBD2; v_gene: TRBV5-1; abundance: few; CDR3nt: TGCGCCAGCAGCCCAACGACTAGCGGCAACACCGGGGAGCTGTTTTTT; CDR3aa: CASSPTTSGNTGELFF
j_gene: TRBJ1-5; d_gene: -; v_gene: TRBV2; abundance: -; CDR3nt: TGTGCCAGCAGTGAATTGGGGACTAGCAATCAGCCCCAGCATTTT; CDR3aa: CASSELGTSNQPQHF
j_gene: TRBJ1-1; d_gene: TRBD1; v_gene: TRBV28; abundance: few; CDR3nt: TGTGCCAGCAGCAGCGGGACAGCTTGGTACACTGAAGCTTTCTTT; CDR3aa: CASSSGTAWYTEAFF
j_gene: TRBJ1-5; d_gene: -; v_gene: TRBV7-6; abundance: few; CDR3nt: TGTGCCAGCAGCGCGGACGCCTTCGGCAATCAGCCCCAGCATTTT; CDR3aa: CASSADAFGNQPQHF
j_gene: TRBJ2-2; d_gene: -; v_gene: TRBV4-1; abundance: once; CDR3nt: TGCGCCAGCAGCCAAGATCCCGGTTTGACCGGGGAGCTGTTTTTT; CDR3aa: CASSQDPGLTGELFF
j_gene: TRBJ1-1; d_gene: -; v_gene: TRBV20-1; abundance: -; CDR3nt: TGCAGTGCTAGAGAGAAGGGATTGAACACTGAAGCTTTCTTT; CDR3aa: CSAREKGLNTEAFF
j_gene: TRBJ2-1; d_gene: TRBD2; v_gene: TRBV14; abundance: -; CDR3nt: TGTGCCAGCAGCCAAGAAAAGCGGGACTACAATGAGCAGTTCTTC; CDR3aa: CASSQEKRDYNEQFF
j_gene: TRBJ1-1; d_gene: TRBD1; v_gene: TRBV7-9; abundance: many; CDR3nt: TGTGCCAGCAGTCACAGGGGCAGGGAGACTGAAGCTTTCTTT; CDR3aa: CASSHRGRETEAFF
j_gene: TRBJ1-1; d_gene: -; v_gene: TRBV7-9; abundance: many; CDR3nt: TGTGCCAGCAGCTCCCCCCCCGGGGAGGTGAACACTGAAGCTTTCTTT; CDR3aa: CASSSPPGEVNTEAFF
j_gene: TRBJ1-6; d_gene: -; v_gene: TRBV19; abundance: few; CDR3nt: TGTGCCAGTAGTACGGATAATTCACCCCTCCACTTT; CDR3aa: CASSTDNSPLHF
j_gene: TRBJ2-3; d_gene: -; v_gene: TRBV7-9; abundance: -; CDR3nt: TGTGCCAGCAGCTTCGCTCGGGCAGATACGCAGTATTTT; CDR3aa: CASSFARADTQYF
j_gene: TRBJ2-1; d_gene: -; v_gene: TRBV7-8; abundance: -; CDR3nt: TGTGCCAGCAGCTTCAGGGGCGGCAATGAGCAGTTCTTC; CDR3aa: CASSFRGGNEQFF
j_gene: TRBJ2-3; d_gene: -; v_gene: TRBV15; abundance: -; CDR3nt: TGTGCCACCAGCAGAGTTCTGACAGATACGCAGTATTTT; CDR3aa: CATSRVLTDTQYF
j_gene: TRBJ1-1; d_gene: TRBD1; v_gene: TRBV6-2/TRBV6-3; abundance: -; CDR3nt: TGTGCCAGCAGCACCGGGACAGGGAGGTTAGGCACTGAAGCTTTCTTT; CDR3aa: CASSTGTGRLGTEAFF
j_gene: TRBJ2-1; d_gene: -; v_gene: TRBV7-9; abundance: many; CDR3nt: TGTGCCAGCAGCGGAGATACCGGGACTGGACTTTGGGATGAGCAGTTCTTC; CDR3aa: CASSGDTGTGLWDEQFF
j_gene: TRBJ2-1; d_gene: TRBD1; v_gene: TRBV15; abundance: few; CDR3nt: TGTGCCACCAGTGAGGGGGCTATCTCCTACAATGAGCAGTTCTTC; CDR3aa: CATSEGAISYNEQFF
j_gene: TRBJ2-1; d_gene: TRBD1; v_gene: TRBV24-1; abundance: few; CDR3nt: TGTGCCACCAGTGATTTGCGACAGGGGAACCATGAGCAGTTCTTC; CDR3aa: CATSDLRQGNHEQFF
j_gene: TRBJ2-3; d_gene: TRBD1; v_gene: TRBV12-3/TRBV12-4; abundance: many; CDR3nt: TGTGCCAGCAGTTCCGCCACAGGGGGCCGGCGGAATACGCAGTATTTT; CDR3aa: CASSSATGGRRNTQYF
j_gene: TRBJ2-2; d_gene: -; v_gene: TRBV7-7; abundance: few; CDR3nt: TGTGCTAGCAGCTTAGGTTCGGGGTCCGGGGAGCTGTTTTTT; CDR3aa: CASSLGSGSGELFF
j_gene: TRBJ2-3; d_gene: TRBD1; v_gene: TRBV7-8; abundance: many; CDR3nt: TGTGCCAGCATCCGACAGGGAGAAGGGGACACAGATACGCAGTATTTT; CDR3aa: CASIRQGEGDTDTQYF
j_gene: TRBJ1-2; d_gene: -; v_gene: TRBV7-6; abundance: many; CDR3nt: TGTGCCAGCAGTGGGCCGTCCTATGGCTACACCTTC; CDR3aa: CASSGPSYGYTF
j_gene: TRBJ2-3; d_gene: -; v_gene: TRBV2; abundance: -; CDR3nt: TGTGCCAGCAGTGACGTAGCGGCGGCTACGCAGTATTTT; CDR3aa: CASSDVAAATQYF
j_gene: TRBJ2-5; d_gene: TRBD1; v_gene: TRBV28; abundance: -; CDR3nt: TGTGCCAGCAGTTCTCTCCGGGGACAGGTTCAAGAGACCCAGTACTTC; CDR3aa: CASSSLRGQVQETQYF
j_gene: TRBJ1-2; d_gene: -; v_gene: TRBV3-1; abundance: -; CDR3nt: TGTGCCAGCAGCCAAGATCGGGAATCCTGGCATGGCTACACCTTC; CDR3aa: CASSQDRESWHGYTF
j_gene: TRBJ2-3; d_gene: -; v_gene: TRBV11-3; abundance: few; CDR3nt: TGTGCCAGCAGCAAGGATGGGCGTTTGGCAGGGTCCCCAGATACGCAGTATTTT; CDR3aa: CASSKDGRLAGSPDTQYF
j_gene: TRBJ2-5; d_gene: -; v_gene: TRBV5-4; abundance: -; CDR3nt: TGTGCCAGCAGCCCGGATAGGGGATTGGGGGAGACCCAGTACTTC; CDR3aa: CASSPDRGLGETQYF